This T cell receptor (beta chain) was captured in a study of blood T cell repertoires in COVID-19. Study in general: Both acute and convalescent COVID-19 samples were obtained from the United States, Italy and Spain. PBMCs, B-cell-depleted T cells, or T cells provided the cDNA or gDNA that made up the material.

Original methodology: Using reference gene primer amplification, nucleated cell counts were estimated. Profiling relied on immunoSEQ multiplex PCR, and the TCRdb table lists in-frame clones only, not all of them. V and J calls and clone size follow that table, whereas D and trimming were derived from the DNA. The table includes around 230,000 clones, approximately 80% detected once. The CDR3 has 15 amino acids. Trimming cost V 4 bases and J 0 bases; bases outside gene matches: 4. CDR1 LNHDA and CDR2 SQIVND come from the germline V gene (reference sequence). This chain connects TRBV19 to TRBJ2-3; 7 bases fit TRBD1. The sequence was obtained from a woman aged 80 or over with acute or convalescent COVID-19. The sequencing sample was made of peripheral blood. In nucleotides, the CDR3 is TGTGCCAGTAGTACATGGACAGGAAGCACAGATACGCAGTATTTT. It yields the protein CASSTWTGSTDTQYF. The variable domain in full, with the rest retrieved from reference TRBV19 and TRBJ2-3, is DGGITQSPKYLFRKEGQNVTLSCEQNLNHDAMYWYRQDPGQGLRLIYYSQIVNDFQKGDIAEGYSVSREKKESFPLTVTSAQKNPTAFYLCASSTWTGSTDTQYFGPGTRLTVL.